This T cell receptor beta chain was captured in a study of siplizumab effects on memory and regulatory T cells. Study outcomes and limitations: Naive T cells were seen as more diverse than memory cells and as major alloresponse contributors. The drug siplizumab significantly decreased the alloreactive sequences that could be traced to unstimulated CD4+ memory cells. Confirmation that proliferating Tregs from siplizumab cultures had suppressive function was not obtained.

The repertoire was sequenced with immunoSEQ multiplex PCR; TCRdb's copy has only in-frame clones and lacks some. The sample has 99,000 or so clones, 85% to 95% seen once. Germline lookup yields CDR1 GTSNPN and CDR2 SVGIG (reference sequence). The V segment lost 4 bases and the J segment 3 bases; nucleotides outside the gene matches: 9. CDR3 size: 15 residues. Turning to this clone: The antigen is unknown.

The clonotype originates from a human donor in good health. The gene calls are TRBV30 and TRBJ1-5; 7 positions agree with TRBD1. The sequenced sample consisted of non-Treg CD4+ T cells sorted from blood. In nucleotides, the CDR3 is TGTGCCTGGACGCCAAACAGGGGCTTCAATCAGCCCCAGCATTTT. Protein sequence: CAWTPNRGFNQPQHF.